Listed below are T cell receptor beta chains from one sample, sequenced in a study of T cells after yellow fever vaccination. MiXCR, run by TCRdb on the 5' RACE reads, gives a single entry per CDR3 protein. The sample lists hundreds of thousands of distinct CDR3 sequences, approximately 12% occurring once. The material was PBMCs, obtained on the day of the yellow fever booster vaccination. The receptor set was obtained from a young man who received the YFV17D yellow fever vaccine. The CDR3 runs from the conserved cysteine through the conserved F or W. Fields, in order: V gene, D gene, J gene, clone size, CDR3 protein, CDR3 DNA. The D gene is left open where the match is weak. Clone size, where shown, is once, few, many, or a class for clones that have expanded.

TRBV20-1	.	TRBJ2-5	few	CSARGEVLATQYF	TGCAGTGCTAGAGGCGAGGTGCTTGCGACCCAGTACTTC
TRBV4-2	.	TRBJ2-7	.	CASSRDKAYEQYF	TGTGCCAGCAGCAGGGATAAGGCCTACGAGCAGTACTTC
TRBV25-1	TRBD2	TRBJ2-7	few	CASSDGTSVSYEQYF	TGTGCCAGCAGTGATGGGACTAGCGTCTCCTACGAGCAGTACTTC
TRBV7-2	TRBD1	TRBJ2-2	.	CASSSGQGATGELFF	TGTGCCAGCAGTTCCGGACAGGGGGCAACCGGGGAGCTGTTTTTT
TRBV5-1	.	TRBJ2-1	.	CASSDPNPYNEQFF	TGCGCCAGCAGCGATCCGAACCCCTACAATGAGCAGTTCTTC
TRBV19	.	TRBJ2-2	few	CASSIPSRRGELFF	TGTGCCAGTAGTATCCCCTCCCGACGTGGGGAGCTGTTTTTT
TRBV7-9	.	TRBJ2-1	many	CASSLGGGPNEQFF	TGTGCCAGCAGCTTAGGTGGGGGTCCGAATGAGCAGTTCTTC
TRBV6-5	TRBD2	TRBJ2-5	.	CASSYRLAGEGGETQYF	TGTGCCAGCAGTTACAGACTAGCGGGAGAAGGAGGCGAGACCCAGTACTTC
TRBV29-1	.	TRBJ2-5	.	CSVDSFGTQYF	TGCAGCGTTGACAGCTTTGGGACCCAGTACTTC
TRBV6-4	TRBD2	TRBJ2-1	many	CASSEGTTSDATF	TGTGCCAGCAGTGAAGGTACCACTAGCGATGCCACCTTC
TRBV7-8	TRBD1	TRBJ2-4	few	CASSVGTGGNIQYF	TGTGCCAGCAGCGTTGGGACAGGGGGGAACATTCAGTACTTC